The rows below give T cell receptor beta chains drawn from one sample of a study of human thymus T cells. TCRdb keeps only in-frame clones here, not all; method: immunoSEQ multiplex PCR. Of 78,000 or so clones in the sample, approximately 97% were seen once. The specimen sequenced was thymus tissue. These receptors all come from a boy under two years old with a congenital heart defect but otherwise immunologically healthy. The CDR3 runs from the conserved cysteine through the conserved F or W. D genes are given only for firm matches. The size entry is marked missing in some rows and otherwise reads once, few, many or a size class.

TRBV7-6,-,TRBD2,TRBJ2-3,CASSLAGLAGGSTDTQYF,TGTGCCAGCAGCTTAGCGGGGCTAGCGGGGGGCAGCACAGATACGCAGTATTTT
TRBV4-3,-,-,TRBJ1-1,CASSQIPNLLPGQDTEAFF,TGCGCCAGCAGCCAAATACCAAACCTTCTGCCGGGGCAGGACACTGAAGCTTTCTTT
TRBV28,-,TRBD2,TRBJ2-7,CASSLSLGRGLEDDYEQYF,TGTGCCAGCAGTTTATCGTTAGGAAGAGGACTAGAGGATGACTACGAGCAGTACTTC
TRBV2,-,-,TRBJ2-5,CASRRGAGETQYF,TGTGCCAGCAGGAGGGGGGCGGGAGAGACCCAGTACTTC
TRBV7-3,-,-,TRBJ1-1,CASSLNHGLNTEAFF,TGTGCCAGCAGCTTAAATCACGGCTTGAACACTGAAGCTTTCTTT
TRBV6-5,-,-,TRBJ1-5,CASSYSFGRNQPQHF,TGTGCCAGCAGTTACTCTTTCGGTCGCAATCAGCCCCAGCATTTT
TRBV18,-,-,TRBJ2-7,CASSPPRGALYEQYF,TGTGCCAGCTCACCACCGAGGGGTGCTCTCTACGAGCAGTACTTC
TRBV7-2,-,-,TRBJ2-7,CASSCIRDGHEQYF,TGTGCCAGCAGCTGTATCAGGGACGGCCACGAGCAGTACTTC
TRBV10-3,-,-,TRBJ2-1,CAIRDFSSYNEQFF,TGTGCCATCAGGGACTTTAGCTCCTACAATGAGCAGTTCTTC
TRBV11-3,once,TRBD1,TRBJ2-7,CASSFLSLGTGPYEQYF,TGTGCCAGCAGCTTTCTCAGCTTGGGGACAGGGCCCTACGAGCAGTACTTC
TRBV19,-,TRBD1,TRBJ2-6,CASSTWDSSHSGANVLTF,TGTGCCAGTAGTACCTGGGACAGCTCTCACTCTGGGGCCAACGTCCTGACTTTC
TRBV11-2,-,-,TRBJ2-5,CASTTGEETQYF,TGTGCCAGCACCACGGGGGAAGAGACCCAGTACTTC
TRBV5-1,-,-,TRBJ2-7,CASSPVPPNFFHEQGSYEQYF,TGCGCCAGCAGCCCAGTGCCTCCTAATTTTTTCCACGAACAGGGCTCCTACGAGCAGTACTTC
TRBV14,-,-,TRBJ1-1,CASSHSEGDNTEAFF,TGTGCCAGCAGCCACTCCGAAGGGGATAACACTGAAGCTTTCTTT
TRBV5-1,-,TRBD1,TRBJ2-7,CASRPIDRGPYEQYF,TGCGCCAGCAGGCCAATTGACAGGGGGCCTTACGAGCAGTACTTC
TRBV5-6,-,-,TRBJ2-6,CASSPQAPMANVLTF,TGTGCCAGCAGCCCTCAGGCCCCCATGGCCAACGTCCTGACTTTC
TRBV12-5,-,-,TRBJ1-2,CASGPPSTRVEPLGNYGYTF,TGTGCTAGTGGTCCCCCTTCCACCCGGGTCGAACCCCTTGGGAACTATGGCTACACCTTC
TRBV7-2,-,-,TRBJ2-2,CASSLRRSNTGELFF,TGTGCCAGCAGCTTAAGACGGTCGAACACCGGGGAGCTGTTTTTT
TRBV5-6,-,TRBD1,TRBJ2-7,CASSWDRVSYEQYF,TGTGCCAGCAGCTGGGACAGGGTGAGCTACGAGCAGTACTTC
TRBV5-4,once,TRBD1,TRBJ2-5,CASSFQGAPQETQYF,TGTGCCAGCAGCTTCCAGGGGGCTCCCCAAGAGACCCAGTACTTC
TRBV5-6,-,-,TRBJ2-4,CASSLRKQGVEAKNIQYF,TGTGCCAGCAGCTTGAGGAAACAGGGCGTCGAGGCCAAAAACATTCAGTACTTC
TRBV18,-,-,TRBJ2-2,CASSPDRAGELFF,TGTGCCAGCTCCCCCGACAGAGCGGGGGAGCTGTTTTTT
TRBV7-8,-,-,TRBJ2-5,CASSLAWGLGETQYF,TGTGCCAGCAGCTTAGCGTGGGGGCTGGGGGAGACCCAGTACTTC
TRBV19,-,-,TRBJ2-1,CASRHPGALEKSKDSYNEQFF,TGTGCCAGTCGTCATCCCGGCGCACTAGAAAAGTCGAAGGACTCCTACAATGAGCAGTTCTTC
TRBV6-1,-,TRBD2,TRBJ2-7,CASMGGDEQYF,TGTGCCAGCATGGGGGGGGACGAGCAGTACTTC
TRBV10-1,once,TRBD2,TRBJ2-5,CASSESTSGGEETQYF,TGCGCCAGCAGTGAGTCGACTAGCGGGGGTGAGGAGACCCAGTACTTC
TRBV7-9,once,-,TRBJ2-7,CASSPNSGKTYEQYF,TGTGCCAGCAGCCCGAACTCCGGGAAGACCTACGAGCAGTACTTC
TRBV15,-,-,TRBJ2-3,CATSRDMRQGRDTQYF,TGTGCCACCAGCAGAGATATGCGGCAGGGGAGGGATACGCAGTATTTT
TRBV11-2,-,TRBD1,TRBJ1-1,CASSSTGQGGTEAFF,TGTGCCAGCAGTTCTACGGGACAGGGAGGTACTGAAGCTTTCTTT
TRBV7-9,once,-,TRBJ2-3,CAGATGTDTQYF,TGTGCCGGAGCAACGGGCACAGATACGCAGTATTTT
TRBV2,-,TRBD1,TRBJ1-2,CASSEYYSGQSDQGYTF,TGTGCCAGCAGTGAATATTATTCGGGACAGAGCGATCAGGGCTACACCTTC
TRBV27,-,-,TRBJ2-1,CASSFLQGRNNEQFF,TGTGCCAGCAGTTTCCTGCAGGGGCGAAACAATGAGCAGTTCTTC
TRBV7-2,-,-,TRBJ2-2,CASSWLSGELFF,TGTGCCAGCAGCTGGCTTTCCGGGGAGCTGTTTTTT
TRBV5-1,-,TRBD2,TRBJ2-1,CASSLATPGLAFNEQFF,TGCGCCAGCAGCTTGGCAACCCCGGGACTAGCCTTCAATGAGCAGTTCTTC
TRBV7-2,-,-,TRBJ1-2,CASSLGGRTRGKFNYGYTF,TGTGCCAGCAGCTTAGGAGGTCGGACGAGGGGCAAATTTAACTATGGCTACACCTTC
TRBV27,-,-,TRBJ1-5,CASSPRQIYSNQPQHF,TGTGCCAGCAGTCCCCGACAGATCTATAGCAATCAGCCCCAGCATTTT
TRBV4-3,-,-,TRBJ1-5,CASSQDRRQSNQPQHF,TGCGCCAGCAGCCAAGATCGTAGACAGAGCAATCAGCCCCAGCATTTT
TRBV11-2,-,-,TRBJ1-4,CASSWRGGNEKLFF,TGTGCCAGCAGCTGGAGAGGGGGAAATGAAAAACTGTTTTTT
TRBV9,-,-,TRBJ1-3,CASSPPGSGNTIYF,TGTGCCAGCAGCCCCCCTGGATCTGGAAACACCATATATTTT
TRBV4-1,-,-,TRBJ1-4,CASSQFVRGNEKLFF,TGCGCCAGCAGCCAATTCGTCAGGGGTAATGAAAAACTGTTTTTT
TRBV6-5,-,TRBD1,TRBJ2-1,CASSSWDRGKGNEQFF,TGTGCCAGCAGTTCCTGGGACAGGGGAAAAGGCAATGAGCAGTTCTTC
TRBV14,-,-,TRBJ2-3,CASSQGGPGEDTQYF,TGTGCCAGCAGCCAGGGGGGACCCGGGGAGGATACGCAGTATTTT
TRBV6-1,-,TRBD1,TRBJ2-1,CASRAGGVDEQFF,TGTGCCAGCAGAGCAGGGGGCGTCGATGAGCAGTTCTTC
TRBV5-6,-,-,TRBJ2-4,CASTSGFRSSKNIQYF,TGTGCCAGCACCTCGGGTTTCAGGAGCTCTAAAAACATTCAGTACTTC
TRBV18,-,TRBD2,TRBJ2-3,CASSQLTSGGRTDTQYF,TGTGCCAGCTCACAATTGACTAGCGGGGGGCGCACAGATACGCAGTATTTT
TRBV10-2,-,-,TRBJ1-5,CASMGDKNQPQHF,TGCGCCAGCATGGGGGACAAGAATCAGCCCCAGCATTTT
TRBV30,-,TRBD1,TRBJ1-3,CAWIQGANTIYF,TGTGCCTGGATACAGGGGGCGAACACCATATATTTT
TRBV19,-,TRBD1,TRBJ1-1,CASSPRQGQAFF,TGTGCCAGTAGTCCTCGACAGGGGCAAGCTTTCTTT
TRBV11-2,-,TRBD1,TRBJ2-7,CASSPSFDRALDEQYF,TGTGCCAGCAGCCCCTCGTTCGACAGGGCTCTGGACGAGCAGTACTTC
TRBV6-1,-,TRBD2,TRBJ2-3,CASSEFAGAGDTQYF,TGTGCCAGCAGTGAATTCGCGGGAGCGGGAGATACGCAGTATTTT
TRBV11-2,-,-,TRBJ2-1,CASSFELGEQFF,TGTGCCAGCAGCTTCGAGCTAGGGGAGCAGTTCTTC
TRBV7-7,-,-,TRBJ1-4,CASSSHREPNEKLFF,TGTGCCAGCAGCTCCCACAGGGAGCCTAATGAAAAACTGTTTTTT
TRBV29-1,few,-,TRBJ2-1,CSVVSVADLYSYNEQFF,TGCAGCGTTGTATCTGTGGCAGACTTATACTCCTACAATGAGCAGTTCTTC
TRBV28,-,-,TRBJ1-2,CASIPSRPGPLGGYTF,TGTGCCAGCATCCCATCAAGGCCGGGACCCCTCGGTGGCTACACCTTC
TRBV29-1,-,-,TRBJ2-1,CSVWDHKVPTSSYNEQFF,TGCAGCGTTTGGGACCATAAAGTGCCCACGAGCTCCTACAATGAGCAGTTCTTC
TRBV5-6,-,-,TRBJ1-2,CASSRRGAGRNGYTF,TGTGCCAGCAGCCGGAGGGGGGCGGGTAGGAATGGCTACACCTTC
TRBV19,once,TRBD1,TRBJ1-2,CASRGTLGQGAIYGYTF,TGTGCCAGTAGGGGGACCCTCGGACAGGGGGCGATTTACGGCTACACCTTC
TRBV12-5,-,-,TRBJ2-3,CASGPGYTQYF,TGTGCTAGTGGCCCGGGGTACACGCAGTATTTT
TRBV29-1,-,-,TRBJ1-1,CSVDSGTEAFF,TGCAGCGTGGATTCAGGGACTGAAGCTTTCTTT
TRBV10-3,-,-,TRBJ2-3,CAIRDRGTQYF,TGTGCCATCAGGGACAGAGGCACGCAGTATTTT